This T cell receptor beta chain was obtained from a study of cytomegalovirus exposure and HLA in healthy donors. The table lists this clone with a few counts. V lost 6 bases to trimming and J lost 2 bases, with 7 bases between them. Germline lookup yields CDR1 MNHNY and CDR2 SVGAGI (reference sequence). This CDR3 has 12 amino acids. PCR primers comprised 60 Vbeta and 13 Jbeta primers. TCRdb's table, derived via immunoSEQ multiplex PCR, lists solely in-frame clones and lacks some. The profile covers tens of thousands of clones, with around 77% appearing a single time and approximately 0.56% taken by the ten largest.

The rearrangement joins TRBV6-6 to TRBJ1-2; perhaps TRBD1 as D (5 bases). Material: PBMCs. The sequence derives from a man aged 25-45 years in good health and CMV-seronegative. The CDR3 DNA reads as TGTGCCAGCAGAGACAGCAACTATGGCTACACCTTC. This translates into CASRDSNYGYTF.